Listed here is a single T cell receptor beta chain. Its antigen has not been determined. One base away there is no much larger clone; base qualities are not given. This sample was included in a study of EBV T-cell therapy then PD-1 blockade in nasopharyngeal carcinoma (dated by TCRdb to 2020 to 2022). Genomic DNA was extracted from sorted cells using the Qiagen DNeasy Kit. The immunoSEQ platform was used for deep sequencing of the TCR beta chain. From the authors' description of their analysis: The immunoSEQ Analyzer software was used to analyze the repertoire data. The immuneACCESS repertoire file appears here via TCRdb, limited to in-frame rearrangements. These files lack a portion of the clones; in checked studies, under half of the deficit traces to unresolved V genes, and the cause of the others is not known. V, J and clone size reflect that table, while D and trimming were determined from the DNA. This sample is represented by roughly 17,000 clones; roughly 88% of them were singletons. Less than 30% of the sample is in the top ten clones.

This specimen's treatment or condition label, per the study, means: AdE1-LMPpoly-expanded autologous EBV-specific T-cell therapy followed by anti-PD-1 nivolumab. Reading from cysteine to phenylalanine, the CDR3 counts 15 amino acids. The entry retains the CDR3 DNA only, 45 bases that are in frame from base 1. The germline V gene gives CDR1 as SGHTA and CDR2 as FQGNSA. V and J are truncated by 1 base and 0 bases respectively, leaving an intervening sequence of 8 bases. The chain joins TRBV7-2 to TRBJ2-3, with no D gene named confidently. The sequence was obtained from a middle-aged man with nasopharyngeal carcinoma. This specimen consisted of CD8+ T cells from blood, obtained at day 0 from a patient whose treatment included autologous EBV-specific T cells and nivolumab. The nucleotide sequence reads as follows: TGTGCCAGCAGCTTAGTCGCCGTAAGCACAGATACGCAGTATTTT. This yields the protein CASSLVAVSTDTQYF.